A selection of T cell receptor beta chains follows, all from one sample in a study of CD8 T cells in ankylosing spondylitis. TCRdb analysed the 5' RACE reads with MiXCR anew, one entry per CDR3 protein. The sample lists approximately 220,000 distinct CDR3 sequences; roughly a tenth were seen once. The sequencing sample was made of blood, either unsorted or a sorted T cell fraction (not recorded which). These receptor sequences come from a male donor with ankylosing spondylitis or in good health (not recorded which). CDR3s include the opening cysteine and the closing phenylalanine or tryptophan. Each record gives: J gene, D gene, clone size, V gene, CDR3 protein, CDR3 DNA. The D gene is left open where the match is weak. The size field is filled for only some rows; it gives once, few, many or a size class.

>TRBJ2-1|NA|many|TRBV12-3/TRBV12-4
CASRGGTYNEQFF
TGTGCCAGCAGGGGTGGGACCTACAATGAGCAGTTCTTC
>TRBJ2-3|TRBD2|few|TRBV20-1
CSARDWTPAGGPDTQYF
TGCAGTGCTAGAGATTGGACCCCCGCGGGGGGGCCAGATACGCAGTATTTT
>TRBJ1-2|NA|many|TRBV28
CASSLMRDTGRNYGYTF
TGTGCCAGCAGTTTAATGCGCGACACAGGGCGTAACTATGGCTACACCTTC
>TRBJ2-7|TRBD1|NA|TRBV19
CASSIGDRGEQYF
TGTGCCAGTAGTATAGGGGACAGGGGCGAGCAGTACTTC
>TRBJ2-1|TRBD2|many|TRBV5-1
CASSNGTAGGNEQFF
TGCGCCAGCAGCAACGGGACAGCGGGGGGGAATGAGCAGTTCTTC
>TRBJ2-1|NA|many|TRBV5-1
CASSLEVKKSYNEQFF
TGCGCCAGCAGCTTGGAAGTAAAGAAATCCTACAATGAGCAGTTCTTC
>TRBJ2-5|NA|many|TRBV27
CASSLWGARETQYF
TGTGCCAGCAGTTTATGGGGGGCACGAGAGACCCAGTACTTC
>TRBJ2-5|TRBD2|many|TRBV5-1
CASSLGASGEETQYF
TGCGCCAGCAGCTTGGGGGCTAGCGGGGAAGAGACCCAGTACTTC
>TRBJ2-5|TRBD1|NA|TRBV5-1
CASSFGTEQETQYF
TGCGCCAGCAGCTTTGGGACAGAGCAAGAGACCCAGTACTTC
>TRBJ2-5|TRBD1|NA|TRBV6-5
CASSYSGQYQETQYF
TGTGCCAGCAGTTACTCGGGACAGTACCAAGAGACCCAGTACTTC
>TRBJ2-3|TRBD2|many|TRBV6-1
CASSPRAGGRTDTQYF
TGTGCCAGCAGCCCCCGAGCGGGGGGGCGCACAGATACGCAGTATTTT
>TRBJ2-5|NA|many|TRBV29-1
CSVEGLGQETQYF
TGCAGCGTTGAAGGGCTAGGGCAAGAGACCCAGTACTTC
>TRBJ1-2|TRBD1|many|TRBV11-2
CASSEGGNNYGYTF
TGTGCCAGCAGCGAAGGGGGCAATAACTATGGCTACACCTTC
>TRBJ2-1|TRBD1|NA|TRBV15
CATSLGTGGSNEQFF
TGTGCCACCAGTCTCGGGACAGGGGGCTCGAATGAGCAGTTCTTC
>TRBJ2-2|NA|few|TRBV24-1
CATSDFKKGLVVRTGELFF
TGTGCCACCAGTGATTTTAAAAAGGGCTTGGTAGTGAGGACCGGGGAGCTGTTTTTT
>TRBJ2-7|TRBD1|many|TRBV5-1
CASSQGTGGFYEQYF
TGCGCCAGCAGCCAAGGGACAGGGGGTTTCTACGAGCAGTACTTC
>TRBJ1-6|TRBD1|NA|TRBV5-1
CASSSGQKDNSPLHF
TGCGCCAGCAGCTCGGGACAGAAGGATAATTCACCCCTCCACTTT
>TRBJ1-2|TRBD1|many|TRBV9
CASSVGTGDGYTF
TGTGCCAGCAGCGTGGGGACAGGGGATGGCTACACCTTC
>TRBJ2-3|NA|NA|TRBV7-6
CASSLIVTDTQYF
TGTGCCAGCAGCTTAATAGTAACGGATACGCAGTATTTT
>TRBJ2-2|NA|few|TRBV5-1
CASRPTGLAGELFF
TGCGCCAGCAGGCCCACAGGGCTGGCCGGGGAGCTGTTTTTT
>TRBJ1-2|NA|few|TRBV7-2
CASSGSLLRNYGYTF
TGTGCCAGCAGCGGTAGCCTCCTACGAAACTATGGCTACACCTTC
>TRBJ2-1|NA|many|TRBV12-3/TRBV12-4
CASSLVDEQFF
TGTGCCAGCAGTTTGGTCGATGAGCAGTTCTTC
>TRBJ2-7|TRBD2|NA|TRBV20-1
CSARDNIPQRGATYEQYF
TGCAGTGCTAGAGATAATATTCCCCAGCGGGGGGCTACCTACGAGCAGTACTTC
>TRBJ1-1|NA|many|TRBV12-3/TRBV12-4
CASSLTRALTEAFF
TGTGCCAGCAGTTTAACCAGGGCGTTAACTGAAGCTTTCTTT